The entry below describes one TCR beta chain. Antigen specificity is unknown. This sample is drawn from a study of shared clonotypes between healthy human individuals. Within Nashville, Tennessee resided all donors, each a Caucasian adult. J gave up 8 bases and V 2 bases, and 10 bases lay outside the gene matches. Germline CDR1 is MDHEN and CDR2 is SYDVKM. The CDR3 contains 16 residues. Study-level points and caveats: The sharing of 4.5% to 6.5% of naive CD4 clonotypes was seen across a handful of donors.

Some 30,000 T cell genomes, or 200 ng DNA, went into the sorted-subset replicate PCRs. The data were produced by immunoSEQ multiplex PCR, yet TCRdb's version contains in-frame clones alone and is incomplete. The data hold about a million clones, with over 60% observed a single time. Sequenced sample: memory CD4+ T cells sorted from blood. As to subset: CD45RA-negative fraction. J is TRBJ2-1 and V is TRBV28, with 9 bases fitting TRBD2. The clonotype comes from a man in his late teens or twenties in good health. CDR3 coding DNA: TGTGCCAGCAGTTTAGAAGCCCCTAGCGGGGAGTATGAGCAGTTCTTC. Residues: CASSLEAPSGEYEQFF.